The 29 T cell receptor beta chains presented below share a single source sample, sequenced in a study of cytomegalovirus exposure and HLA in healthy donors. Both 60 Vbeta primers and 13 Jbeta primers went into the PCR. TCRdb keeps only in-frame clones here, not all; method: immunoSEQ multiplex PCR. Of about 160,000 clones listed, roughly two thirds are singletons. The sample was PBMCs. The receptors shown here come from a woman aged 30 to 39 in good health and CMV-seronegative.

The chain employs TRBV14 and TRBJ2-5; possibly TRBD1 for D (5 bases). This CDR3 spans 14 amino acids. Germline loops: CDR1 SGHDN, CDR2 FVKESK. V lost 2 bases and J 4 bases, leaving 11 bases between the germline ends. The CDR3 protein is CASSQRGIGETQYF. The CDR3 DNA is TGTGCCAGCAGCCAAAGGGGAATTGGAGAGACCCAGTACTTC. Supplemented by reference TRBV14 and TRBJ2-5, the full variable domain reads EAGVTQFPSHSVIEKGQTVTLRCDPISGHDNLYWYRRVMGKEIKFLLHFVKESKQDESGMPNNRFLAERTGGTYSTLKVQPAELEDSGVYFCASSQRGIGETQYFGPGTRLLVL.

This chain connects TRBV7-2 to TRBJ2-7, with D possibly being TRBD2 (7 bases). Germline-derived CDR1 and CDR2 are SGHTA and FQGNSA. There are 15 residues in the CDR3. The ends were cut back, 1 base at V and 2 bases at J, with 12 bases in the middle. Here the CDR3 reads CASSLVGGRPYEQYF. For the CDR3, the DNA is TGTGCCAGCAGCTTAGTCGGGGGGCGGCCCTACGAGCAGTACTTC.

The rearrangement uses TRBV5-4 and TRBJ2-1; TRBD2 agrees at 14 bases. With 3 bases clipped from V and 7 bases from J, the junction kept 6 bases outside the gene matches. Germline values: CDR1 SGHNT, CDR2 YYREEE (reference sequence). The CDR3 length is 16 residues. The CDR3, as DNA: TGTGCCAGCAGCTCGAAGACTAGCGGGGGGGCGAATGAGCAGTTCTTC. Translated, it gives CASSSKTSGGANEQFF.

The CDR3 loop reads CASSLNSNTEAFF. CDR3 DNA sequence: TGTGCCAGCTCACTAAACTCGAACACTGAAGCTTTCTTT. The rearrangement uses TRBV18 and TRBJ1-1; D unclear. Germline V gene data show CDR1 as KGHSH and CDR2 as LQKENI. Trimming stripped 4 bases from V and 1 base from J, with 7 bases between. This CDR3 has 13 amino acids.

The chain carries TRBV7-2 and TRBJ2-2; unclear D gene. CDR3 length: 15 amino acids. Germline loops: CDR1 SGHTA, CDR2 FQGNSA. Trimming left V 1 base short and J 4 bases short, with 10 bases between. The CDR3: CASSLGSTGTGELFF. In DNA form, the CDR3 reads TGTGCCAGCAGCTTAGGGTCAACGGGCACCGGGGAGCTGTTTTTT.

The J gene is TRBJ2-7, the V gene TRBV5-5, with D uncertain. With 5 bases removed from V and 11 bases from J, the gap between germline ends came to 14 bases. Germline values: CDR1 SGHKS, CDR2 YYEKEE (reference sequence). The CDR3 spans 11 residues. The CDR3 bases are TGTGCCAGCAGACCACCCCCGCGTGAGTACTTC. The encoded protein is CASRPPPREYF.

As regards this clone: A read error may account for a junction end that differs from germline. This chain uses TRBV7-7 with TRBJ2-1; 11 positions agree with TRBD2. The CDR3 has 18 amino acids. Germline loops: CDR1 SSHAT, CDR2 FNYEAQ (reference sequence). CDR3 region: CASSPGLAASNFYNEQFF. The CDR3 DNA reads TGTGCTAGCAGCCCGGGACTAGCGGCCTCGAATTTCTACAATGAGCAGTTCTTC.

The chain is built from TRBV5-1 and TRBJ2-7; D is possibly TRBD2 (6 bases). The germline gives CDR1 SGHRS, CDR2 YFSETQ. Trimming removed 0 bases from V and 3 bases from J, with 10 bases in between. The CDR3 totals 14 residues. The CDR3 DNA reads TGCGCCAGCAGCTTGGGGGGGGTCGTCTACGAGCAGTACTTC. Amino acid sequence: CASSLGGVVYEQYF. Full variable domain (remainder filled in from reference TRBV5-1 and TRBJ2-7): KAGVTQTPRYLIKTRGQQVTLSCSPISGHRSVSWYQQTPGQGLQFLFEYFSETQRNKGNFPGRFSGRQFSNSRSEMNVSTLELGDSALYLCASSLGGVVYEQYFGPGTRLTVT.

As for this clone: One junction end disagrees with the germline gene, perhaps due to a read error. The rearrangement uses TRBV5-4 and TRBJ2-5, with 11 bases fitting TRBD2. This CDR3 spans 16 amino acids. CDR1 is SGHNT, CDR2 YYREEE, per germline (reference sequence). The CDR3 loop is CASSEDLAGGGEAQYF. The CDR3 nucleotides read TGTGCCAGCAGCGAAGATCTAGCGGGGGGTGGAGAGGCCCAGTACTTC. Based on the CDR3 plus reference TRBV5-4 and TRBJ2-5, the full variable domain is ETGVTQSPTHLIKTRGQQVTLRCSSQSGHNTVSWYQQALGQGPQFIFQYYREEENGRGNFPPRFSGLQFPNYSSELNVNALELDDSALYLCASSEDLAGGGEAQYFGPGTRLLVL.

V is TRBV29-1 and J is TRBJ2-1; 12 nucleotides align to TRBD2. CDR1 is SQVTM, CDR2 ANQGSEA, per germline. This CDR3 comprises 15 residues. Unmatched junction bases numbered 5, after V lost 4 bases and J lost 4 bases. In DNA form, the CDR3 reads TGCAGCGTTGCCAAGACTAGCGGGAGATACAATGAGCAGTTCTTC. Its translation is CSVAKTSGRYNEQFF.

The chain couples TRBV5-4 to TRBJ2-5; TRBD2 matches 9 bases. V trimming: 5 bases; J trimming: 2 bases; junction bases outside the gene matches: 7. Germline V CDR1 and CDR2: SGHNT, YYREEE (reference sequence). The CDR3 consists of 15 residues. CDR3 bases: TGTGCCAGCAGATATAGGACTAGCGCACAAGAGACCCAGTACTTC. This codes for CASRYRTSAQETQYF.

The chain is built from TRBV28 and TRBJ1-5; TRBD1 aligns across 8 bases. The J segment lost 5 bases and the V segment lost 6 bases, leaving 3 bases of the junction unmatched. This CDR3 comprises 13 residues. Germline values: CDR1 MDHEN, CDR2 SYDVKM. DNA for the CDR3: TGTGCCAGCAGGGAACAGGGGGATCAGCCCCAGCATTTT. This translates into CASREQGDQPQHF.

V is TRBV13 and J is TRBJ1-4, with D tentatively TRBD1 (6 bases). This CDR3 region has 14 residues. Germline V lookup: CDR1 PRHDT, CDR2 FYEKMQ (reference sequence). Trimming shortened V by 6 bases and J by 7 bases, and 15 bases separated the two germline ends. The CDR3 nucleotides are TGTGCCAGCAGGTACAAAGACAGGTTTGAAAAACTGTTTTTT. It is translated as CASRYKDRFEKLFF.

The chain couples TRBV5-1 to TRBJ1-1; D is possibly TRBD1 (6 bases). The CDR3 runs 13 residues. Per the germline V gene, CDR1 is SGHRS and CDR2 is YFSETQ. With 8 bases removed from V and 1 base from J, the gap between germline ends came to 12 bases. CDR3 residues: CASGRTANTEAFF. The CDR3 nucleotides are TGCGCCAGTGGTAGGACAGCGAACACTGAAGCTTTCTTT.

V and J are TRBV28 and TRBJ1-5; TRBD1 matches at 10 bases. The CDR3 consists of 17 residues. The trim removed 5 bases at V and 4 bases at J, leaving 11 bases unmatched. Per germline, CDR1 MDHEN and CDR2 SYDVKM. The CDR3 bases are TGTGCCAGCAGTCCCCCTCCCTGGGACAGGGGAAATCAGCCCCAGCATTTT. It encodes CASSPPPWDRGNQPQHF.

V is TRBV4-3 and J is TRBJ2-1, with 14 bases matching TRBD2. Trimming at V came to 1 base and at J to 6 bases, leaving 2 bases not matched to a gene. The CDR3 extends over 16 amino acids. CDR1 is LGHNA and CDR2 is YSLEER in the germline V gene. CDR3 loop: CASSQGGLAGGNEQFF. The CDR3 DNA reads as TGCGCCAGCAGCCAAGGAGGACTAGCGGGAGGCAATGAGCAGTTCTTC.

The chain combines TRBV5-5 with TRBJ2-5; a possible D gene is TRBD1 (5 bases). The CDR3 covers 14 residues. CDR1 SGHKS and CDR2 YYEKEE come from the germline V gene (reference sequence). Trimming removed 0 bases from V and 4 bases from J, with 10 bases in between. The CDR3 region is CASSLVWGGETQYF. In DNA form, the CDR3 reads TGTGCCAGCAGCTTGGTCTGGGGCGGAGAGACCCAGTACTTC.

V usage is TRBV19 and J usage is TRBJ1-3, with 9 bases matching TRBD1. Germline values: CDR1 LNHDA, CDR2 SQIVND (reference sequence). Trimming took 6 bases from V and 0 from J; bases not matched to a gene: 6. CDR3 length: 16 residues. The CDR3: CASRRTGALSGNTIYF. The CDR3 region has the DNA TGTGCCAGTAGGAGGACAGGGGCGCTCTCTGGAAACACCATATATTTT.

The rearrangement links TRBV13 to TRBJ2-7, with TRBD2 identical over 8 bases. V shed 8 bases, J shed 3 bases, and the junction held 9 bases outside the gene matches. Germline assignment: CDR1 PRHDT and CDR2 FYEKMQ (reference sequence). The CDR3 runs 14 residues. The CDR3 here is CASLGAGENYEQYF. CDR3 nucleotides: TGTGCCAGCTTAGGAGCGGGAGAAAACTACGAGCAGTACTTC.

V usage is TRBV5-6 and J usage is TRBJ2-1, with a weak D call TRBD2 (6 bases). The CDR3 contains 17 residues. V was clipped by 2 bases and J by 0 bases, with 15 bases between them. Germline values: CDR1 SGHDT, CDR2 YYEEEE. The CDR3 DNA is TGTGCCAGCAGCTTACCAGCGGGTAGATTCTCCTACAATGAGCAGTTCTTC. Protein: CASSLPAGRFSYNEQFF.

The chain links TRBV15 to TRBJ2-2; 7 bases line up with TRBD2. Germline CDR1 reads LNHNV; CDR2 reads YYDKDF (reference sequence). This CDR3 comprises 18 residues. V lost 4 bases, J lost 1 base, and 12 bases stayed unmatched. The CDR3 spells CATSTPVRASGNTGELFF. As DNA, the CDR3 is TGTGCCACCAGCACCCCGGTTAGGGCTAGCGGGAACACCGGGGAGCTGTTTTTT.

The rearrangement uses TRBV27 and TRBJ2-7; 7 bases align to TRBD1. Germline V gives CDR1 MNHEY, CDR2 SMNVEV (reference sequence). The V and J ends lost 5 bases and 4 bases, in that order; junction bases with no gene match: 11. There are 15 residues in the CDR3. The CDR3 DNA reads TGTGCCAGCAGTCTCACGCAGACAGGGTTGTACGAGCAGTACTTC. This codes for CASSLTQTGLYEQYF.

This chain connects TRBV2 to TRBJ1-4; 9 positions match TRBD1. Germline V gives CDR1 SNHLY, CDR2 FYNNEI. J lost 2 bases, V lost 4 bases, and 2 bases had no gene match. The CDR3 runs 15 residues. The CDR3 DNA reads TGTGCCAGCAGTGGGGGGACAGGGACTAATGAAAAACTGTTTTTT. Encoded protein: CASSGGTGTNEKLFF.

This chain connects TRBV9 to TRBJ2-5; 14 positions agree with TRBD2. V was clipped by 4 bases and J by 4 bases; unmatched bases: 9. The CDR3 loop spans 17 amino acids. Germline assignment: CDR1 SGDLS and CDR2 YYNGEE. The CDR3 loop is CASSPRTSGGQLETQYF. The CDR3 bases are TGTGCCAGCAGCCCCAGGACTAGCGGGGGGCAGTTAGAGACCCAGTACTTC.

V is TRBV5-1 and J is TRBJ1-4, with 10 bases identical to TRBD1. The CDR3 consists of 15 residues. From germline, CDR1 is SGHRS and CDR2 YFSETQ. Trimming cost V 3 bases and J 8 bases; bases outside gene matches: 7. The CDR3 region is CASSWTGGREEKLFF. The DNA for the CDR3 is TGCGCCAGCAGCTGGACAGGGGGACGAGAGGAAAAACTGTTTTTT. The full variable domain, with the rest looked up from reference TRBV5-1 and TRBJ1-4, is KAGVTQTPRYLIKTRGQQVTLSCSPISGHRSVSWYQQTPGQGLQFLFEYFSETQRNKGNFPGRFSGRQFSNSRSEMNVSTLELGDSALYLCASSWTGGREEKLFFGSGTQLSVL.

This clone showed up just once. J is TRBJ1-1 and V is TRBV9, with 7 bases aligning to TRBD1. The CDR3 covers 16 residues. Germline lookup yields CDR1 SGDLS and CDR2 YYNGEE. With V trimmed by 0 bases and J by 1 base, 6 bases remained unmatched. For the CDR3, the DNA is TGTGCCAGCAGCGTAGGACGAGGGACAGCGAACACTGAAGCTTTCTTT. It is translated as CASSVGRGTANTEAFF. Full variable domain (remainder filled in from reference TRBV9 and TRBJ1-1): DSGVTQTPKHLITATGQRVTLRCSPRSGDLSVYWYQQSLDQGLQFLIQYYNGEERAKGNILERFSAQQFPDLHSELNLSSLELGDSALYFCASSVGRGTANTEAFFGQGTRLTVV.

This clone was recorded a few times. One junction end disagrees with the germline gene, perhaps due to a read error. This sequence joins TRBV4-2 and TRBJ2-2; 7 positions agree with TRBD1. Germline values: CDR1 LGHNA, CDR2 YNFKEQ. The CDR3 extends over 18 amino acids. The DNA of the CDR3 is TGTGCCAGCAGCCAACCCCGGAATCCTCGGGACAGACACCGGGGAGCTGTTTTT. This codes for CASSQPRNPRDRHRGAVF.

This clone was recorded a few times. This chain uses TRBV5-4 with TRBJ2-2, with 10 bases that match TRBD1. The CDR3 is made up of 15 amino acids. The germline CDR1 and CDR2 sequences are SGHNT and YYREEE (reference sequence). With V trimmed by 2 bases and J by 6 bases, 4 bases remained unmatched. As DNA, the CDR3 is TGTGCCAGCAGCTTAGGGGACAGGGGATCCGGGGAGCTGTTTTTT. This encodes CASSLGDRGSGELFF.

V gene TRBV7-2 combines with J gene TRBJ2-7; weak D call: TRBD1 (6 bases). Between the trimmed V and J ends, which lost 1 base and 0 bases, there was a span of 10 bases. From germline, CDR1 is SGHTA and CDR2 FQGNSA. The CDR3 is made up of 15 amino acids. The CDR3 loop is CASSLGGRGSYEQYF. The CDR3 region has the DNA TGTGCCAGCAGCTTAGGGGGCAGGGGCTCCTACGAGCAGTACTTC.